This T cell receptor (beta chain) was recorded in a study of blood T cells in healthy people across ages. The CDR3 runs to 13 residues. Germline V lookup: CDR1 SGDLS, CDR2 YYNGEE. V lost 3 bases to trimming and J lost 8 bases, with 14 bases between them. The second PCR ran roughly 6 to 12 cycles with a sample-barcoded 5' primer and J-beta primers. TCRdb fed the 5' RACE reads into MiXCR, producing one record per CDR3 protein. The table includes roughly 1,000,000 distinct CDR3 sequences, less than 25% detected once. This clonotype was detected only a few times. This sample also belongs to another study, concerning T cells of mothers and their children. This second report adds: Extracted RNA, in its entirety, went into cDNA synthesis at around 1.4 ug per 15 ul.

The V call is TRBV9, the J call TRBJ1-2, with D hard to call. The sample consisted of blood. This clonotype was sampled from a girl between 2 and 10 years old in good health. In nucleotides, the CDR3 is TGTGCCAGCAGCGACGACAAGCCGCGGGGCTACACCTTC. This gives the protein CASSDDKPRGYTF.